In its sample, the clone carrying this T cell receptor beta chain was seen a few times. Generated by immunoSEQ multiplex PCR, the TCRdb table keeps only in-frame clones and is missing some. Among a few hundred thousand clones listed, roughly 77% were seen once. V lost 6 bases and J lost 5; bases outside the gene matches: 20. This CDR3 is built from 19 residues. CDR1 and CDR2 from the germline V gene are SGHAT and FQNNGV. This entry is derived from a study of blood T cell repertoires in COVID-19. The J gene is TRBJ2-3, the V gene TRBV11-2; TRBD2 matches 10 bases. The TCR was taken from a man aged 40-49 years who had recovered from COVID-19. Sample: PBMCs or T cells enriched from blood (not recorded which). The CDR3, as DNA: TGTGCCAGCAGTACCGCTAGCGGGAGAATCAACGGGAGGTTAGATACGCAGTATTTT. It translates to CASSTASGRINGRLDTQYF.